This T cell receptor beta chain was documented in a study of T cell repertoires in cytomegalovirus infection. Study information: An indication of both CMV infection and matching HLA type came from public TCR beta signatures. General study points: The cumulative frequency of public TCR beta families distinguished individuals who carried CMV together with the relevant HLA. Within the response measured ex vivo, HLA-C-restricted CMV-specific TCR beta clonotypes were dominant.

A word on this clonotype: Its specificity is not known.

The V end was cut by 3 bases, the J end by 5 bases, with 14 bases between. Germline CDR1 reads SGHDT; CDR2 reads YYEEEE. The CDR3 totals 14 residues. Each CDR3 protein gets one entry after TCRdb re-called the reads with MiXCR. This table has 300,000 to 400,000 distinct CDR3 sequences, about a sixth appearing once. The sample comprised PBMCs. This sequence originates from a human donor in good health (CMV status not recorded). Some clones in this sample may be carry-over from other donors' samples. This chain joins TRBV5-6 and TRBJ1-1; D uncertain. Here the CDR3 reads CASSSGGLETEAFF. In DNA, the CDR3 is TGTGCCAGCAGCTCCGGAGGGTTAGAGACTGAAGCTTTCTTT.